This is a list of T cell receptor beta chains from one sample in a study of shared clonotypes between healthy human individuals. Generated by immunoSEQ multiplex PCR, the TCRdb table keeps only in-frame clones and is missing some. The sample consists of 800,000 to 950,000 clones, approximately 96% of them appearing once. Sequences were obtained from naive CD8+ T cells sorted from blood. These receptors were obtained from a man aged 25 to 40 in good health. The CDR3 runs from the conserved cysteine through the conserved F or W. D genes are given only for firm matches. Expanded clones are given a class, and other clones once, few, many or no size at all.

cdr3_nt: TGTGCCAGCAGTGAAGTCAGGGGGCCGACGGGAGAGCAGTACTTC; cdr3_aa: CASSEVRGPTGEQYF; d_call: TRBD1; cdr3_length: 15; clone_size: NA; v_call: TRBV6-1; j_call: TRBJ2-7
cdr3_nt: TGTGCCAGCAGTCCCCTGCAGGGGGCTTACTATGGCTACACCTTC; cdr3_aa: CASSPLQGAYYGYTF; d_call: TRBD1; cdr3_length: 15; clone_size: NA; v_call: TRBV27; j_call: TRBJ1-2
cdr3_nt: TGTGCCAGCTCTCGCCGCCGTGGACTAGACGAAGAGACCCAGTACTTC; cdr3_aa: CASSRRRGLDEETQYF; d_call: TRBD2; cdr3_length: 16; clone_size: NA; v_call: TRBV18; j_call: TRBJ2-5
cdr3_nt: TGTGCCAGCCGGGACAGGGTCATTGAGCAGTACTTC; cdr3_aa: CASRDRVIEQYF; d_call: TRBD1; cdr3_length: 12; clone_size: NA; v_call: TRBV6-1; j_call: TRBJ2-7
cdr3_nt: TGTGCCAGTAGCGACCTCTGGACAGGGCTGGCCGAGCAGTACTTC; cdr3_aa: CASSDLWTGLAEQYF; d_call: TRBD1; cdr3_length: 15; clone_size: NA; v_call: TRBV19; j_call: TRBJ2-7
cdr3_nt: TGTGCCAGCAGTTTAAGGGGGGGCGGCCTTAGCAATCAGCCCCAGCATTTT; cdr3_aa: CASSLRGGGLSNQPQHF; d_call: NA; cdr3_length: 17; clone_size: NA; v_call: TRBV28; j_call: TRBJ1-5
cdr3_nt: TGTGCCAGCAGCCGGCCCCGGGACAGCTACTACGAGCAGTACTTC; cdr3_aa: CASSRPRDSYYEQYF; d_call: TRBD1; cdr3_length: 15; clone_size: NA; v_call: TRBV7-9; j_call: TRBJ2-7
cdr3_nt: TGTGCCAGCTCACCAGACAGGGCTCATGGCTACACCTTC; cdr3_aa: CASSPDRAHGYTF; d_call: TRBD1; cdr3_length: 13; clone_size: NA; v_call: TRBV18; j_call: TRBJ1-2
cdr3_nt: TGTGCCAGTTCGACAGGAGTCAACACTGAAGCTTTCTTT; cdr3_aa: CASSTGVNTEAFF; d_call: NA; cdr3_length: 13; clone_size: once; v_call: TRBV27; j_call: TRBJ1-1
cdr3_nt: TGCGCCAGCAGCCAAGGACCCGGGACGGTTCTCTCCTACGAGCAGTACTTC; cdr3_aa: CASSQGPGTVLSYEQYF; d_call: NA; cdr3_length: 17; clone_size: NA; v_call: TRBV4-1; j_call: TRBJ2-7